The 12 T cell receptor beta chains reported below all come from one sample, sequenced in a study of T cell responses to AZD1222 COVID-19 vaccine. Some clones are missing from TCRdb's copy, which holds only in-frame ones; the method was immunoSEQ multiplex PCR. The sample has 66,000 or so clones, 60% to 85% seen once. The sample consisted of peripheral blood, taken on day 0 of MenACWY control vaccination. The source of these receptors is an adult in good health.

The chain is built from TRBV2 and TRBJ2-7; 7 bases fit TRBD1. Germline CDR1 and CDR2: SNHLY and FYNNEI. Trimming took 4 bases from V and 0 from J; bases not matched to a gene: 3. This CDR3 spans 14 amino acids. The CDR3: CASSVTGYSYEQYF. The CDR3 nucleotides read TGTGCCAGCAGTGTGACAGGGTACTCCTACGAGCAGTACTTC.

The genes are TRBV21-1 and TRBJ1-1. TRBV21-1 is a recognized pseudogene. This CDR3 has 15 residues. The CDR3 region is CASSKGGRKNTEAFF. CDR3 sequence (DNA): TGTGCCAGCAGCAAAGGAGGGAGAAAAAACACTGAAGCTTTCTTT.

DNA of the CDR3: TGTGCCAGTAGTGTAAACCACCAGCAGAATGAGCAGTTCTTC. Protein product: CASSVNHQQNEQFF. This chain uses TRBV19 with TRBJ2-1, with D unclear. Germline V gene lookup returns CDR1 LNHDA and CDR2 SQIVND (reference sequence). The CDR3 consists of 14 residues. Trimming took 5 bases from V and 7 from J, leaving 15 bases between them.

The chain links TRBV6-6 to TRBJ1-6; D unclear. V was shortened by 2 bases and J by 8 bases, with 10 bases between the two germline ends. Germline V gene sequence: CDR1 MNHNY, CDR2 SVGAGI (reference sequence). The CDR3 covers 14 residues. The CDR3: CASSYRGTDSPLHF. The DNA for the CDR3 is TGTGCCAGCAGTTACCGGGGTACGGATTCACCCCTCCACTTT.

V is TRBV19 and J is TRBJ1-1; D not certain. Trimming removed 7 bases from V and 5 bases from J, with 17 bases in between. This CDR3 region has 14 residues. Germline V CDR1 and CDR2: LNHDA, SQIVND (reference sequence). The CDR3 nucleotides are TGTGCCAGTAAAGATCTCCGAAGTGGAACTGAAGCTTTCTTT. This sequence encodes CASKDLRSGTEAFF.

The chain recombines TRBV7-8 with TRBJ1-3; TRBD1 might be the D (5 bases). This CDR3 region has 17 residues. Looked up from germline, CDR1 is SGHVS and CDR2 is FQNEAQ. V was pared by 7 bases and J by 3 bases, with 22 bases between. The CDR3 loop is CASTLGTARLGGNTIYF. The DNA of the CDR3 is TGTGCCAGCACCCTCGGGACGGCAAGATTGGGTGGAAACACCATATATTTT.

V gene TRBV12-3 or TRBV12-4 combines with J gene TRBJ1-5; D is perhaps TRBD1 (5 bases). The V and J ends lost 1 base and 6 bases respectively, with 7 bases between them. The CDR3 totals 13 residues. The CDR3 DNA reads TGTGCCAGCAGTTTAGGGGGGGGTCAGCCCCAGCATTTT. Its translation: CASSLGGGQPQHF.

V is TRBV5-6 and J is TRBJ1-2; D is perhaps TRBD1 (5 bases). The ends were cut back, 4 bases at V and 5 bases at J, with 12 bases in the middle. CDR3 length: 13 residues. Germline CDR1 is SGHDT and CDR2 is YYEEEE. The CDR3 DNA reads TGTGCCAGCAGCCTTGACAGACGATATGGCTACACCTTC. Amino acids: CASSLDRRYGYTF.

This chain joins TRBV5-1 and TRBJ2-7, with TRBD1 as a possible D gene (6 bases). The V end was cut by 4 bases, the J end by 6 bases, with 14 bases between. Germline-derived CDR1 and CDR2 are SGHRS and YFSETQ. The CDR3 runs 13 residues. The CDR3 reads CASSGTTGFEQYF. CDR3 bases: TGCGCCAGCAGCGGAACAACAGGGTTCGAGCAGTACTTC. The variable domain in full, completed from reference TRBV5-1 and TRBJ2-7, reads KAGVTQTPRYLIKTRGQQVTLSCSPISGHRSVSWYQQTPGQGLQFLFEYFSETQRNKGNFPGRFSGRQFSNSRSEMNVSTLELGDSALYLCASSGTTGFEQYFGPGTRLTVT.

The rearrangement uses TRBV2 and TRBJ2-5; TRBD1 matches at 12 bases. Losses at the gene ends were 8 bases for V and 4 bases for J; bases not matched to a gene: 8. Per germline, CDR1 SNHLY and CDR2 FYNNEI. This CDR3 has 15 amino acids. The chain's CDR3 is CASRAGQGAGETQYF. The CDR3 DNA reads TGTGCCAGCCGCGCGGGACAGGGGGCAGGAGAGACCCAGTACTTC.

This clone was detected only a few times. This chain joins TRBV7-2 and TRBJ1-4; 8 bases align to TRBD1. J lost 8 bases, V lost 5 bases, and 10 bases had no gene match. Germline V CDR1 and CDR2: SGHTA, FQGNSA. CDR3 length equals 15 residues. CDR3 coding DNA: TGTGCCAGCAGCCCTTCTGCGGACAGGGTGGAAAAACTGTTTTTT. Translated, it gives CASSPSADRVEKLFF.

This rearrangement joins TRBV6-2 or TRBV6-3 to TRBJ2-3; D is unresolved. Trimming removed 4 bases at V and 1 base at J, with 9 bases between. This CDR3 has 14 amino acids. Germline V lookup: CDR1 MNHEY, CDR2 SVGEGT. CDR3 sequence reads: CASSFLGRTDTQYF. In nucleotides, the CDR3 is TGTGCCAGCAGTTTCCTAGGCCGCACAGATACGCAGTATTTT.